This entry is about one T cell receptor (beta chain). This CDR3 is 15 amino acids long. The germline CDR1 and CDR2 sequences are MNHEY and SMNVEV (reference sequence). J lost 0 bases, V lost 7 bases, and 6 bases had no gene match. This specimen comes from a study of T cells after posttransplantation cyclophosphamide. Generated by immunoSEQ multiplex PCR, the TCRdb table keeps only in-frame clones and is missing some. The sample yields approximately 2,800 clones, about 84% seen once. The clonotype originates from a woman aged 45-65 years in good health and a related stem cell transplant donor. The chain is built from TRBV27 and TRBJ2-3, with TRBD2 identical over 8 bases. The sequencing input was CD8+ T cells sorted from PBMCs. In nucleotides, the CDR3 is TGTGCCAGCACGCCGGGAGGGCCAAGCACAGATACGCAGTATTTT. It yields the protein CASTPGGPSTDTQYF.